A single sample gave rise to the 13 T cell receptor beta chains below, sequenced in a study of blood T cell repertoires in COVID-19. Assay used: immunoSEQ multiplex PCR; TCRdb lists only in-frame clones, some missing. The top ten clones hold about 2.5% of a sample with about 140,000 clones, more than 75% of them seen once. Source material: peripheral blood. Receptors originate from a man aged 45-65 years with active COVID-19.

The rearrangement links TRBV18 to TRBJ1-4; 9 bases are a match to TRBD1. After removal of 1 base from V and 8 bases from J, the junction contained 8 bases not matched to a gene. The CDR3 covers 16 residues. Germline loops: CDR1 KGHSH, CDR2 LQKENI. This CDR3 reads CASSPLGDRVGEKLFF. The CDR3 region has the DNA TGTGCCAGCTCACCACTCGGGGACAGGGTCGGAGAAAAACTGTTTTTT.

The V gene is TRBV7-8, the J gene TRBJ2-5; 9 nucleotides align to TRBD2. After removal of 3 bases from V and 5 bases from J, the junction contained 7 bases not matched to a gene. The germline CDR1 and CDR2 sequences are SGHVS and FQNEAQ. The CDR3 spans 15 residues. CDR3 amino acids: CASSFPSGGPETQYF. The DNA of the CDR3 is TGTGCCAGCAGCTTTCCCAGCGGGGGGCCTGAGACCCAGTACTTC.

This rearrangement joins TRBV12-1 to TRBJ2-5; TRBD2 was called by the table and not checked on the DNA. TRBV12-1 is annotated as a pseudogene. This CDR3 has 12 residues. CDR3 nucleotide sequence: TGTGCCAGGGGATGGTTAGCGGAGACCCAGTACTTC. Residues: CARGWLAETQYF.

The chain couples TRBV5-6 to TRBJ2-7; the D gene is possibly TRBD2 (7 bases). V lost 4 bases, J lost 2 bases, and 16 bases lay in between. The CDR3 covers 15 residues. CDR1 and CDR2 from the germline V gene are SGHDT and YYEEEE. CDR3 sequence reads: CASSPVGGEPYEQYF. The CDR3 DNA sequence: TGTGCCAGCAGCCCGGTAGGGGGGGAGCCCTACGAGCAGTACTTC.

The chain is built from TRBV6-2 or TRBV6-3 and TRBJ2-6, with 12 positions matching TRBD2. Trimming removed 5 bases from V and 0 bases from J; junction bases left unmatched: 5. This CDR3 has 18 residues. Looked up from germline, CDR1 is MNHEY and CDR2 is SVGEGT. DNA for the CDR3: TGTGCCAGCAGTAAAGGACTAGCGGGACTCTCTGGGGCCAACGTCCTGACTTTC. It encodes CASSKGLAGLSGANVLTF.

The chain recombines TRBV6-1 with TRBJ1-2; D is undetermined. In germline, CDR1 is MNHNS, CDR2 SASEGT. The length of the CDR3 is 15 residues. Trimming stripped 3 bases from V and 7 bases from J, with 18 bases between. The CDR3 is CASSDPIGWGGGYTF. As DNA, the CDR3 is TGTGCCAGCAGTGATCCCATCGGTTGGGGAGGTGGCTACACCTTC.

In this sample, this clone turned up once. The chain joins TRBV7-9 to TRBJ2-3, with TRBD2 identical over 9 bases. From germline, CDR1 is SEHNR and CDR2 FQNEAQ (reference sequence). Trimming took 4 bases from V and 2 from J; bases not matched to a gene: 7. The CDR3 loop spans 16 amino acids. CDR3 sequence reads: CASSSQAGGHTDTQYF. CDR3 coding DNA: TGTGCCAGCAGCTCACAAGCGGGGGGACACACAGATACGCAGTATTTT.

The chain joins TRBV25-1 to TRBJ1-1; D unclear. Germline assignment: CDR1 MGHDK and CDR2 SYGVNS. The germline V and J ends were trimmed by 0 bases and 0 bases, with 11 bases remaining between them. The CDR3 sequence is 16 residues long. The CDR3 bases are TGTGCCAGCAGTGAATATAAAGCCAGGTTGAACACTGAAGCTTTCTTT. It specifies CASSEYKARLNTEAFF.

Concerning this clone itself: Sequence at one end of the junction differs from germline and may be a read error. This chain uses TRBV3-1 (or the pseudogene TRBV3-2) with TRBJ1-4; D is possibly TRBD1 (5 bases). The CDR3 sequence is 13 residues long. Germline V gives CDR1 LGHDT, CDR2 YNNKEL (reference sequence). CDR3 in DNA: TGTGCCAGCAGCCAAGACCCCGAAGGGGCTCGGGTTTTT. Translation gives CASSQDPEGARVF.

The chain joins TRBV9 to TRBJ2-1, with D possibly TRBD2 on 6 matching bases. Germline V CDR1 and CDR2: SGDLS, YYNGEE. The CDR3 loop spans 16 amino acids. V was shortened by 0 bases and J by 0 bases, with 10 bases between the two germline ends. CDR3 region: CASSVGTTRSYNEQFF. The CDR3 coding sequence is TGTGCCAGCAGCGTAGGGACTACCCGCTCCTACAATGAGCAGTTCTTC.

V gene TRBV5-8 combines with J gene TRBJ1-1; possibly TRBD1 for D (6 bases). V was pared by 2 bases and J by 4 bases, with 12 bases between. The CDR3 is 14 residues long. Germline CDR1 and CDR2: SGHTS and YDEGEE. CDR3 sequence reads: CASSLQGGSTEAFF. DNA for the CDR3: TGTGCCAGCAGCTTACAGGGTGGGAGCACTGAAGCTTTCTTT.

There are a few counts of this clone. This chain uses TRBV3-1 (or the pseudogene TRBV3-2) with TRBJ2-7; 7 bases match TRBD1. Trimming took 1 base from V and 7 from J; bases not matched to a gene: 7. The CDR3 contains 14 residues. CDR1 LGHDT and CDR2 YNNKEL come from the germline V gene (reference sequence). CDR3 loop: CASSQGGGVLEQYF. The CDR3, as DNA: TGTGCCAGCAGCCAAGGAGGGGGCGTTTTGGAGCAGTACTTC.

The gene calls are TRBV15 and TRBJ1-3; D is perhaps TRBD1 (6 bases). This CDR3 region has 17 residues. Between the trimmed V and J ends, which lost 0 bases and 7 bases, there was a span of 19 bases. Germline loops: CDR1 LNHNV, CDR2 YYDKDF (reference sequence). This chain's CDR3 is CATSRDTRGKGRNTIYF. CDR3 nucleotide sequence: TGTGCCACCAGCAGAGACACCAGGGGAAAGGGTCGGAACACCATATATTTT.